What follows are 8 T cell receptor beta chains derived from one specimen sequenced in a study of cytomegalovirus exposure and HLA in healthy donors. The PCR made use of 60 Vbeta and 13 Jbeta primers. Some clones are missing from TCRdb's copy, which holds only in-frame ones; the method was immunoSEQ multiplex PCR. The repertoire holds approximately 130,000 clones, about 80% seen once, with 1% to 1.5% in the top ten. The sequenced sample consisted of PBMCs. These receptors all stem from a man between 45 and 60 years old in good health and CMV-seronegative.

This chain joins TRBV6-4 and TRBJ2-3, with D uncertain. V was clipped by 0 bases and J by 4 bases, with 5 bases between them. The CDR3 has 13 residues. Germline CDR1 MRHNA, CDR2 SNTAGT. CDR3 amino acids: CASSDSSADTQYF. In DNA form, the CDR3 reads TGTGCCAGCAGTGACTCTTCCGCAGATACGCAGTATTTT.

This CDR3 reads CASSHSDRPGEQYF. The CDR3 bases are TGCGCCAGCAGTCATTCGGACAGGCCCGGCGAGCAGTACTTC. V gene TRBV23-1 combines with J gene TRBJ2-7, with 7 bases matching TRBD1. TRBV23-1 qualifies as an ORF whose function is uncertain. J lost 6 bases, V lost 3 bases, and 8 bases had no gene match. This CDR3 contains 14 residues.

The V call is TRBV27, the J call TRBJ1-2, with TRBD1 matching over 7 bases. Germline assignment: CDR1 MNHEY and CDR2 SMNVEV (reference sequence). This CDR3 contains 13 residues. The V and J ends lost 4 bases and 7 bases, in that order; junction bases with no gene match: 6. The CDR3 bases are TGTGCCAGCAGTTCAAAAAGGGGGCGTGGCTACACCTTC. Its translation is CASSSKRGRGYTF.

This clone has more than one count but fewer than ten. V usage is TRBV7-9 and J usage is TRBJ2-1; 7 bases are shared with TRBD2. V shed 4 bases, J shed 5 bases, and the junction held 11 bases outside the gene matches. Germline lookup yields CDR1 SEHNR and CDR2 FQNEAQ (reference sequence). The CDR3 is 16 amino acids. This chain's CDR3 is CASSSGLVSIDNEQFF. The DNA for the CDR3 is TGTGCCAGCAGCTCTGGACTAGTCAGTATAGACAATGAGCAGTTCTTC. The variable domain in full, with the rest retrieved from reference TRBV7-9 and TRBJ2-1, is DTGVSQNPRHKITKRGQNVTFRCDPISEHNRLYWYRQTLGQGPEFLTYFQNEAQLEKSRLLSDRFSAERPKGSFSTLEIQRTEQGDSAMYLCASSSGLVSIDNEQFFGPGTRLTVL.

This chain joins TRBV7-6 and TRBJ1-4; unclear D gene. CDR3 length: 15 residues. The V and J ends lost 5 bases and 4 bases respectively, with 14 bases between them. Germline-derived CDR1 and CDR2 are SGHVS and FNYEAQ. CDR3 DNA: TGTGCCAGCAGCCCGGCGGGGAGGGTTAATGAAAAACTGTTTTTT. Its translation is CASSPAGRVNEKLFF.

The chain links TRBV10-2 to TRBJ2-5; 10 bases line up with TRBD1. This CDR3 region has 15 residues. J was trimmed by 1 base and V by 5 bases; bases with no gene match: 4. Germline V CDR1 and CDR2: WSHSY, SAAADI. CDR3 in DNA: TGCGCCAGCAGTCCGGGACAGGGGTCCCAAGAGACCCAGTACTTC. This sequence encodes CASSPGQGSQETQYF.

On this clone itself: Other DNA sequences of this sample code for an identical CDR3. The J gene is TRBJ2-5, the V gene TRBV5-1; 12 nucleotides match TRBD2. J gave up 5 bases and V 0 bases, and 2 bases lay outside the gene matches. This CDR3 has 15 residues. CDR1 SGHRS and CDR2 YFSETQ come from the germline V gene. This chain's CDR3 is CASSLGLAGGETQYF. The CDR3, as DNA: TGCGCCAGCAGCTTGGGGCTAGCGGGAGGGGAGACCCAGTACTTC.

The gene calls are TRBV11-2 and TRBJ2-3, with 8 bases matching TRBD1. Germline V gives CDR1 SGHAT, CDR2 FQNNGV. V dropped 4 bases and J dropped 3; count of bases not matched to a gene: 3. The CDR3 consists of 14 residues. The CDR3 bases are TGTGCCAGCAGCTCGGGACAGGCTACAGATACGCAGTATTTT. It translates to CASSSGQATDTQYF.